This T cell receptor beta chain came from a study of CD4 T cells in relation to SARS-CoV-2 and coronaviruses. Points from the study as a whole: About 65% of donors had memory CD4+ clonotypes crossrecognizing SARS-CoV-2 and common cold coronavirus spike. Pre-pandemic and post-infection samples never came from the same donor.

CD4+ T cells from unexposed donors were obtained before the COVID-19 pandemic (2011-2018). The cells were cultured for under twelve days before CD4+ T cells were isolated. This clone was counted a few times. The target antigen is unknown. Sequencing used immunoSEQ multiplex PCR; TCRdb keeps in-frame clones, though not all of them. Of 20,000 to 25,000 clones in the sample, less than 85% were seen once. The CDR3 runs to 11 residues. The V gene lost 8 bases and the J gene lost 0 bases, with 6 bases spanning the gap. Germline V gene sequence: CDR1 GTSNPN, CDR2 SVGIG (reference sequence). Material: CD4+ T cells from PBMCs, cultured in vitro. The rearrangement uses TRBV30 and TRBJ2-3; D gene unclear. The TCR originated in a human donor in good health. The CDR3 loop reads CARGSTDTQYF. CDR3 nucleotides: TGTGCCCGAGGCAGCACAGATACGCAGTATTTT.